This entry features one TCR beta chain sequence. The data belong to a study of sequential checkpoint blockade in melanoma. Study-level information: Maintenance nivolumab came after either treatment sequence. TCRbeta immunosequencing was performed on DNA from 90 to 100 pretreatment melanoma tumor samples. Matched biopsies came pretreatment and at week 13 for about 24 patients.

Sequenced by immunoSEQ multiplex PCR; TCRdb stores in-frame clones only, minus some. Of approximately 6,800 clones listed, roughly 20% are singletons. Germline CDR1 is MDHEN and CDR2 is SYDVKM. Between the trimmed V and J ends, which lost 6 bases and 7 bases, there was a span of 12 bases. This CDR3 is 13 amino acids long. Indicated treatment: randomized to nivolumab then ipilimumab (arm A) or the reverse (arm B). Patients had received no earlier DNA-damaging chemotherapy. The clonotype originates from a human donor with melanoma. This chain uses TRBV28 with TRBJ2-2; possible D gene TRBD1, 5 bases. The source material was tumor tissue (inferred from file names), sampled from a patient given nivolumab and ipilimumab in sequence. CDR3 protein: CASSRKRGGELFF. The CDR3 DNA reads TGTGCCAGCAGCCGAAAAAGGGGCGGGGAGCTGTTTTTT.